This T cell receptor (beta chain) was found in a study of OX40 agonist ivuxolimab in advanced cancers. Describing the broader study: Ivuxolimab was a fully human IgG2 agonistic monoclonal antibody targeting the costimulatory receptor OX40 (CD134). Intravenous ivuxolimab was administered to patients every 2 weeks at six dose levels: 0.01, 0.1, 0.3, 1.5, 3 and 10 mg/kg. Of the roughly 54 patients in dose escalation, 19 had hepatocellular carcinoma, approximately 15 had melanoma, 9 had renal cell carcinoma and 9 had head and neck cancer. A male proportion of around 83% and a mean age of about 60 years, ranging from roughly 23 to 80, were recorded for the dose-escalation cohort. Patients were allowed to have had prior anti-PD-1, anti-PD-L1 or anti-CTLA-4 therapy, and around 40% of the dose-escalation patients had previously received checkpoint inhibitors. Partial responses were achieved by three dose-escalation patients, of whom one had hepatocellular carcinoma and two had cutaneous melanoma. Peripheral TCRbeta sequencing aimed to test whether ivuxolimab altered TCR sequence diversity and caused clonal T-cell expansion. The paper covers the monotherapy dose-escalation part of the phase I ivuxolimab trial, which included N ≈ 57 patients. Overall study results and their limits: Low levels of normalized T-cell clonal expansion were also seen in some patients who did not respond. At doses of 0.1 to 3.0 mg/kg, clonal expansion of both CD4+ and CD8+ T cells in blood was seen between baseline and week 6. Antigen specificity was not determined for the clonally expanded peripheral T cells. Partial responders in the 0.1-3.0 mg/kg groups had among the lowest normalized peripheral clonal expansion, especially among CD8+ T cells. After ivuxolimab, more expanded clones were found on average in CD8+ T cells than in CD4+ T cells.

Genomic DNA was isolated from the sorted cells so that the TCRbeta CDR3 region could be sequenced. The immunoSEQ Assay was used to sequence the TCRbeta CDR3 regions. The immuneACCESS repertoire file appears here via TCRdb, limited to in-frame rearrangements. These files lack a portion of the clones; in checked studies, under half of the deficit traces to unresolved V genes, and the cause of the others is not known. In all, the sample holds about 73,000 clones, and approximately 85% of those were seen once. 0.6% to 0.8% of the sample is held by the ten biggest clonotypes. Trimming removed 4 bases from V and 4 bases from J; the gene matches leave 10 bases unexplained. The CDR3 spans 15 residues, from the cysteine through the phenylalanine. The retained sequence is limited to the CDR3, 45 bases, with the frame set at the first base. Based on the germline V gene, the CDR1 and CDR2 sequences are SGHRS and YFSETQ.

The trial excluded patients who had a history of autoimmune disease or who were on systemic immunosuppression. Peripheral blood for TCR sequencing was collected from all dose cohorts at baseline, on cycle 4 day 1, and on cycle 7 day 1. The samples were drawn from a first-in-human, open-label, multicenter phase I dose-escalation trial of ivuxolimab. Adults with locally advanced or metastatic melanoma, renal cell carcinoma, hepatocellular carcinoma or head and neck squamous cell carcinoma were enrolled in the trial. Before TCR sequencing, CD4+ and CD8+ T cells were separately sorted from peripheral blood. Note on this clone: Its antigen remains unidentified. Base qualities are missing; no much larger clone stands one base away.

The TCR was taken from an adult with an advanced solid tumor such as melanoma, head and neck, liver or kidney cancer. The rearrangement joined TRBV5-1 to TRBJ2-7, with TRBD1 identical over 8 junction bases. Sequencing used CD4+ or CD8+ T cells sorted from blood, obtained in a trial of the OX40 agonist ivuxolimab. The CDR3 amino acid sequence is: CASSAAPGQEYEQYF. The nucleotides read TGCGCCAGCAGCGCCGCCCCGGGACAGGAATACGAGCAGTACTTC.